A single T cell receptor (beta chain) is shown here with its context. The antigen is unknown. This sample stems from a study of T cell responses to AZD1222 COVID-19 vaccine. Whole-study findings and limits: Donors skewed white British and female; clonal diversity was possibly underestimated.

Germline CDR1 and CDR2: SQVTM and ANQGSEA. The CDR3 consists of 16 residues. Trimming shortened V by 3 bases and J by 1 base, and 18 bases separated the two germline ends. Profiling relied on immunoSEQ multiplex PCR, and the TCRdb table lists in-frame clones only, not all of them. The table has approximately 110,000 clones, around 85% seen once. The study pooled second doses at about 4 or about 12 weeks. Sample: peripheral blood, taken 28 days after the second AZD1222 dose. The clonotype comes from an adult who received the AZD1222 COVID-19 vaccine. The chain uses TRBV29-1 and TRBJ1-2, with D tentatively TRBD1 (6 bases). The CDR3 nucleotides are TGCAGCGTTGAGCTAGGAGCCGGGGGGCTTAACTATGGCTACACCTTC. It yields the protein CSVELGAGGLNYGYTF.